This T cell receptor (beta chain) was captured by sequencing in a study of blood T cells in healthy people across ages. No fewer than 5.5 micrograms of total RNA were isolated from every sample. This clonotype was recorded many times. Primed by a sample-barcoded 5' primer and a J-beta primer mix, a second PCR proceeded for 7 to 11 cycles. A tag from a template-switch adaptor with 12 random nucleotides marked each cDNA molecule. MiXCR, applied by TCRdb to the 5' RACE reads, yields one record per CDR3 protein. Of hundreds of thousands of distinct CDR3 sequences listed, around 20% are singletons. Trimming stripped 4 bases from V and 1 base from J, with 17 bases between. The CDR3 loop spans 16 amino acids. Germline V lookup: CDR1 SGHRS, CDR2 YFSETQ.

The specimen was blood. This sequence originates from a man aged 65 to 79 in good health. V is TRBV5-1 and J is TRBJ2-5, with D perhaps being TRBD1 or TRBD2 (5 bases each). This CDR3 is CASSPGTKRSQETQYF. DNA of the CDR3: TGCGCCAGCAGCCCGGGGACCAAAAGATCCCAAGAGACCCAGTACTTC.